These 2 T cell receptor beta chains were all obtained from the same sample, sequenced in a study of OX40 agonist ivuxolimab in advanced cancers. Method: immunoSEQ multiplex PCR; TCRdb's copy keeps in-frame clones and lacks some. In the table there are about 70,000 clones, 85% to 90% of which are singletons. The input for sequencing was CD4+ or CD8+ T cells sorted from blood, taken in a trial of the OX40 agonist ivuxolimab. The source is an adult with an advanced solid tumor such as melanoma, head and neck, liver or kidney cancer.

V is TRBV7-8 and J is TRBJ2-3, with D tentatively TRBD2 (6 bases). The V gene's germline CDR1 is SGHVS and CDR2 FQNEAQ. The CDR3 has 17 residues. Trimming pared 4 bases from V and 2 bases from J, leaving 19 bases between. The CDR3 sequence: CASSSKRLADDTDTQYF. CDR3 nucleotide sequence: TGTGCCAGCAGCTCGAAGAGATTAGCGGACGACACAGATACGCAGTATTTT.

The chain uses TRBV5-4 and TRBJ1-5, with 7 bases fitting TRBD1. J lost 4 bases, V lost 4 bases, and 5 bases had no gene match. CDR1 and CDR2 from the germline V gene are SGHNT and YYREEE (reference sequence). This CDR3 region has 14 residues. Here the CDR3 DNA reads TGTGCCAGCAGCGCAACAGGGGAGAATCAGCCCCAGCATTTT. This encodes CASSATGENQPQHF.